The sequence of this T cell receptor beta chain was determined in a study of tumor and adjacent non-tumor tissue in lung cancer. Study-wide findings and caveats: Significantly higher TCR diversity was found in tumor than normal lung. Tumor TCR diversity, when higher, was linked to shorter survival.

This CDR3 has 15 residues. V shed 7 bases and J shed 0 bases, with 14 bases lying between them. The library came from three nested PCR rounds adapted from ARM-PCR protocols. TCRdb passed the multiplex PCR reads through MiXCR, listing each CDR3 protein once. The sample yields over 80,000 distinct CDR3 sequences, approximately 73% seen once. Remarks on this clonotype: Its antigen is unidentified.

This sample's RNA came from whole unsorted tissue. The normal lung tissue was taken more than 3 cm from the tumor edge. Chemotherapy-naive patients with new lung cancer underwent thoracic surgery in China, August–late 2014. What was sequenced was distant non-tumor lung tissue. The genes are TRBV12-3 or TRBV12-4 and TRBJ2-3; D possibly corresponds to TRBD2 (7 bases). The TCR was taken from a woman in her forties or fifties with non-small cell lung cancer. The chain's CDR3 is CASNLRGPSTDTQYF. The CDR3 DNA follows: TGTGCCAGCAATTTGCGGGGGCCAAGCACAGATACGCAGTATTTT.